This T cell receptor (beta chain) stems from a study of T cell repertoires in cytomegalovirus infection. Each CDR3 protein is one row after TCRdb ran MiXCR on the reads. The sample includes over 150,000 distinct CDR3 sequences, about an eighth of them seen just once. V lost 4 bases to trimming and J lost 4 bases; unmatched junction nucleotides: 3. Germline CDR1 and CDR2: SGHRS and YFSETQ. This CDR3 has 13 amino acids. The receptor was isolated from a human donor in good health (CMV status not recorded). Some clones in this sample may be carry-over from other donors' samples. Sequencing used PBMCs. This chain links TRBV5-1 with TRBJ2-3, with TRBD1 matching over 7 bases. The CDR3 DNA follows: TGCGCCAGCAGCGCAACAGGGGCAGATACGCAGTATTTT. This translates into CASSATGADTQYF. Combining the CDR3 with reference TRBV5-1 and TRBJ2-3 gives the whole variable domain KAGVTQTPRYLIKTRGQQVTLSCSPISGHRSVSWYQQTPGQGLQFLFEYFSETQRNKGNFPGRFSGRQFSNSRSEMNVSTLELGDSALYLCASSATGADTQYFGPGTRLTVL.